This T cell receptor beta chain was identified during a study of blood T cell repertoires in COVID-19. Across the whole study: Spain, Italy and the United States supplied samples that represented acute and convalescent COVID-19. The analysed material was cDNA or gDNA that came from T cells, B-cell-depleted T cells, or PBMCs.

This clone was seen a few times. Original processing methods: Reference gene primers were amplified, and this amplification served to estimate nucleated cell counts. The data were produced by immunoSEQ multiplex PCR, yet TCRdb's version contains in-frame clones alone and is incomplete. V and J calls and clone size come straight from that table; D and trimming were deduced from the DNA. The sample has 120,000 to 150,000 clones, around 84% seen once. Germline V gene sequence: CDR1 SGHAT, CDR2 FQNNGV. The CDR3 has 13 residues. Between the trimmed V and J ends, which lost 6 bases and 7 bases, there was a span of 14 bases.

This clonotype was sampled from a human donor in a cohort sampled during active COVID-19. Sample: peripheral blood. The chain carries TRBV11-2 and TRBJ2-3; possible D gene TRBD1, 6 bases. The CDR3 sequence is CASSPNRDNTQYF. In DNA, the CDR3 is TGTGCCAGCAGTCCTAACAGGGATAATACGCAGTATTTT.